These 8 T cell receptor beta chains were all obtained from the same sample, sequenced in a study of T cell responses to AZD1222 COVID-19 vaccine. Produced via immunoSEQ multiplex PCR; TCRdb's table is partial and in-frame only. The sample has 53,000 or so clones; more than 70% are singletons. Sequencing was performed on peripheral blood, taken on day 0 of MenACWY control vaccination. The receptors derive from an adult in good health.

The chain is built from TRBV5-1 and TRBJ2-2; a possible D gene is TRBD1 (6 bases). CDR1 is SGHRS and CDR2 is YFSETQ in the germline V gene. Trimming took 4 bases from V and 4 from J, leaving 14 bases between them. The CDR3 runs to 15 residues. The CDR3 DNA reads TGCGCCAGCAGCCCCACAGGGTTTGGCACCGGGGAGCTGTTTTTT. It yields the protein CASSPTGFGTGELFF.

The rearrangement uses TRBV27 and TRBJ2-7; 15 bases are shared with TRBD2. The CDR3 runs 17 residues. CDR1 is MNHEY and CDR2 is SMNVEV in the germline V gene (reference sequence). V shed 4 bases, J shed 3 bases, and the junction held 7 bases outside the gene matches. The CDR3 bases are TGTGCCAGCAGTTCAACCGGGACTAGCGGGGGGAACTACGAGCAGTACTTC. Protein product: CASSSTGTSGGNYEQYF.

The V call is TRBV6-6, the J call TRBJ2-7; 8 bases are shared with TRBD2. The CDR3 covers 16 residues. With 6 bases clipped from V and 2 bases from J, the junction kept 12 bases outside the gene matches. Germline V gene data show CDR1 as MNHNY and CDR2 as SVGAGI (reference sequence). CDR3 bases: TGTGCCAGCAGCCCCGCCACTAGCGGCCTCACCTACGAGCAGTACTTC. Translation gives CASSPATSGLTYEQYF.

CDR3 DNA: TGTGCCAGCAGTGAAGGAGACAATGAGCAGTTCTTC. Translation gives CASSEGDNEQFF. The genes are TRBV6-4 and TRBJ2-1; no clear D gene. V was cut by 3 bases and J by 5 bases, with 5 bases left in between. CDR1 MRHNA and CDR2 SNTAGT come from the germline V gene. The CDR3 totals 12 residues.

J is TRBJ2-5 and V is TRBV10-1; the match to TRBD1 covers 8 bases. J gave up 5 bases and V 4 bases, and 9 bases lay outside the gene matches. Germline loops: CDR1 WNHNN, CDR2 SYGVQD (reference sequence). The CDR3 contains 15 residues. This chain's CDR3 is CASSGPGTGGETQYF. The CDR3, as DNA: TGCGCCAGCAGTGGGCCCGGGACAGGCGGGGAGACCCAGTACTTC.

The gene calls are TRBV30 and TRBJ2-7; possible D gene TRBD2, 6 bases. V lost 0 bases, J lost 1 base, and 19 bases lay in between. The CDR3 consists of 17 residues. Per the germline V gene, CDR1 is GTSNPN and CDR2 is SVGIG (reference sequence). The CDR3 sequence is CAWSVPPFGSDSYEQYF. The CDR3 DNA sequence: TGTGCCTGGAGTGTACCCCCTTTCGGGAGCGATTCCTACGAGCAGTACTTC. The full variable domain, with the rest looked up from reference TRBV30 and TRBJ2-7, is SQTIHQWPATLVQPVGSPLSLECTVEGTSNPNLYWYRQAAGRGLQLLFYSVGIGQISSEVPQNLSASRPQDRQFILSSKKLLLSDSGFYLCAWSVPPFGSDSYEQYFGPGTRLTVT.

V gene TRBV18 combines with J gene TRBJ1-2, with TRBD1 as a possible D gene (5 bases). The CDR3 runs 17 residues. Germline V gives CDR1 KGHSH, CDR2 LQKENI. Trimming cost V 1 base and J 1 base, with 16 bases left between them. In nucleotides, the CDR3 is TGTGCCAGCTCACCACAAGGGACCGGGGGATTTAACTATGGCTACACCTTC. Translating it yields CASSPQGTGGFNYGYTF.

This clone was counted only a few times. The gene calls are TRBV7-9 and TRBJ2-7; the match to TRBD2 covers 9 bases. Trimming removed 4 bases from V and 6 bases from J; junction bases left unmatched: 7. The germline V gene encodes CDR1 SEHNR and CDR2 FQNEAQ (reference sequence). The CDR3 runs 14 residues. DNA for the CDR3: TGTGCCAGCAGCTCCTCTAGCGGGATCGGCGAGCAGTACTTC. Residues: CASSSSSGIGEQYF. Filled out from reference TRBV7-9 and TRBJ2-7, the complete variable domain reads DTGVSQNPRHKITKRGQNVTFRCDPISEHNRLYWYRQTLGQGPEFLTYFQNEAQLEKSRLLSDRFSAERPKGSFSTLEIQRTEQGDSAMYLCASSSSSGIGEQYFGPGTRLTVT.